The present T cell receptor (beta chain) was sequenced within a study of blood T cell repertoires in COVID-19. The CDR3 totals 14 residues. Germline values: CDR1 GTSNPN, CDR2 SVGIG (reference sequence). The J segment lost 6 bases and the V segment lost 2 bases, leaving 4 bases of the junction unmatched. TCRdb keeps only in-frame clones here, not all; method: immunoSEQ multiplex PCR. This table has 30,000 to 35,000 clones, around 93% appearing once. The sample comprised peripheral blood. The chain links TRBV30 to TRBJ1-5; 10 nucleotides align to TRBD1. This TCR came from a human donor with active COVID-19. The donor label of this sample is uncertain. CDR3 coding DNA: TGTGCCTGGAGTACCGGGACAGGGGCTCAGCCCCAGCATTTT. Translation: CAWSTGTGAQPQHF.